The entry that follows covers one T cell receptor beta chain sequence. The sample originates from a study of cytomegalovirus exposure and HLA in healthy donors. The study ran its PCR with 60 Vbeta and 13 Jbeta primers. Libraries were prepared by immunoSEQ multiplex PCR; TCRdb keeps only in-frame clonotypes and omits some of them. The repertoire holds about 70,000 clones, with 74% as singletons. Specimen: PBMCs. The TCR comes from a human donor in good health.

Here the CDR3 reads CAWSADTANYGYTF. The DNA of the CDR3 is TGTGCCTGGAGTGCCGACACCGCTAACTATGGCTACACCTTC. The genes are TRBV30 and TRBJ1-2; D remains unclear. From germline, CDR1 is GTSNPN and CDR2 SVGIG (reference sequence). V was pared by 1 base and J by 0 bases, with 9 bases between. This CDR3 has 14 amino acids.